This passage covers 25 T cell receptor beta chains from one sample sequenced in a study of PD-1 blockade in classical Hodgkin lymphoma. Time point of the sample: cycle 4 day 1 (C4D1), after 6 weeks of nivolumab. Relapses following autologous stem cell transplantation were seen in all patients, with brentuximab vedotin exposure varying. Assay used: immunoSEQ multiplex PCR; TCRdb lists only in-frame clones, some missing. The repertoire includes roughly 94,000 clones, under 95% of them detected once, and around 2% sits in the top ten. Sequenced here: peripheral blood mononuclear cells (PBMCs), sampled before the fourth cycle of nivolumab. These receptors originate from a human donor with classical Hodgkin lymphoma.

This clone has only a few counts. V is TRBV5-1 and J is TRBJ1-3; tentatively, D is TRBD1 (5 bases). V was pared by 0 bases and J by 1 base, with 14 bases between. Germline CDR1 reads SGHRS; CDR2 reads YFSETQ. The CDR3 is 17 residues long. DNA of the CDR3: TGCGCCAGCAGCTTGGAAAGCGTTGGGGGGTCTGGAAACACCATATATTTT. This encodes CASSLESVGGSGNTIYF.

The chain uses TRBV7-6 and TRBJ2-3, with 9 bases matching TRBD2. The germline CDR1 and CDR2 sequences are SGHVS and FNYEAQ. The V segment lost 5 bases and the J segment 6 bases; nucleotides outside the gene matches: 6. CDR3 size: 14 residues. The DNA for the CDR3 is TGTGCCAGCAGCCCAAGTGCGGGAGGGGATACGCAGTATTTT. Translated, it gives CASSPSAGGDTQYF.

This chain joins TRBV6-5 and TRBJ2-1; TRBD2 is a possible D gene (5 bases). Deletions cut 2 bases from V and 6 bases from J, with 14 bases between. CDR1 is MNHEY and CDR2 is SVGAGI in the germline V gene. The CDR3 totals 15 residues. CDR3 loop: CASSYGGLGFNEQFF. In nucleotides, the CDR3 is TGTGCCAGCAGTTACGGAGGTTTAGGTTTCAATGAGCAGTTCTTC.

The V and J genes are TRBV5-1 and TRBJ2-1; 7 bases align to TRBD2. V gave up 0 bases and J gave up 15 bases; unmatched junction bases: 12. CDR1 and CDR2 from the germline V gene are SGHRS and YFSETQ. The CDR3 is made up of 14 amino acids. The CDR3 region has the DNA TGCGCCAGCAGCTTGGGGGCCCCAGGAGCGGGACTGTTCTTC. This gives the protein CASSLGAPGAGLFF. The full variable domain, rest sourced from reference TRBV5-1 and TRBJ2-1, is KAGVTQTPRYLIKTRGQQVTLSCSPISGHRSVSWYQQTPGQGLQFLFEYFSETQRNKGNFPGRFSGRQFSNSRSEMNVSTLELGDSALYLCASSLGAPGAGLFFGPGTRLTVL.

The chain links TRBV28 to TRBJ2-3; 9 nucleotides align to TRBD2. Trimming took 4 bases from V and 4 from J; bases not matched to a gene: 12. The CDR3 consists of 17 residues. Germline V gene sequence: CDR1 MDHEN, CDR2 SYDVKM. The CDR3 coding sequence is TGTGCCAGCAGTTCCCTAGGGGTAGCGGGAGACTCAGATACGCAGTATTTT. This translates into CASSSLGVAGDSDTQYF.

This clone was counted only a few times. For the CDR3, the DNA is TGCGCCAGCAGCTTGGTTAGCAGCTCCTACGAGCAGTACTTC. Protein sequence: CASSLVSSSYEQYF. The chain recombines TRBV5-1 with TRBJ2-7; D gene unclear. CDR1 and CDR2 (germline): SGHRS, YFSETQ. The CDR3 has 14 residues. V was clipped by 0 bases and J by 0 bases, with 7 bases between them.

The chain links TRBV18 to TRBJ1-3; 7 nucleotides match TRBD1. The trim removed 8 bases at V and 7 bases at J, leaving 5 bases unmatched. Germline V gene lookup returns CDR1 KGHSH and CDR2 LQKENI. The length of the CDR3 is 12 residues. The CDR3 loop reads CASAGQANTIYF. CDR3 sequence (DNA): TGTGCCAGCGCCGGACAGGCCAACACCATATATTTT.

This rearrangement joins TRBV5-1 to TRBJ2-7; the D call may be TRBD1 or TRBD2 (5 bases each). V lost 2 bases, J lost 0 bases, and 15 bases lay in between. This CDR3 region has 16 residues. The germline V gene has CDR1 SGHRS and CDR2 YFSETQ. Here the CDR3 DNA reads TGCGCCAGCAGCTTTTGGCTGGCAGGGAGCTCCTACGAGCAGTACTTC. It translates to CASSFWLAGSSYEQYF.

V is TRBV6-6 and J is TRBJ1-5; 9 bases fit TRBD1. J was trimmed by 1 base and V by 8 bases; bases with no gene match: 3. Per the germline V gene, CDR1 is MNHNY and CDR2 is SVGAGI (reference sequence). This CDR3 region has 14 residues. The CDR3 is CASSGQGSNQPQHF. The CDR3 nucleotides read TGTGCCAGCTCGGGACAGGGCAGCAATCAGCCCCAGCATTTT.

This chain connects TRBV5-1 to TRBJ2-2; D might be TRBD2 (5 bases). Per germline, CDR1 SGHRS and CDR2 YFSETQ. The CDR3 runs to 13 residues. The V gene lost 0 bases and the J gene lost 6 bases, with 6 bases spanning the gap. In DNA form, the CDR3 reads TGCGCCAGCAGCTTGGGAGGGCCCGGGGAGCTGTTTTTT. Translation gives CASSLGGPGELFF.

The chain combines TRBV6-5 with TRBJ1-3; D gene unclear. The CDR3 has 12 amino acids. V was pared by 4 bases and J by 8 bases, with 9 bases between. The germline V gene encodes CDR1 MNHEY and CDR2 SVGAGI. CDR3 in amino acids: CASSSTGDTIYF. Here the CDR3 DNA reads TGTGCCAGCAGTTCTACTGGGGACACCATATATTTT.

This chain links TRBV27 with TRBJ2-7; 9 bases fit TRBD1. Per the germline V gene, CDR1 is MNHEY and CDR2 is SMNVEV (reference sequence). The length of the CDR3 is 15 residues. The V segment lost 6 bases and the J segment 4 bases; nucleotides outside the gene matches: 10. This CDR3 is CASSIVPGQGYEQYF. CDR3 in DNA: TGTGCCAGCAGCATCGTACCGGGACAGGGTTACGAGCAGTACTTC.

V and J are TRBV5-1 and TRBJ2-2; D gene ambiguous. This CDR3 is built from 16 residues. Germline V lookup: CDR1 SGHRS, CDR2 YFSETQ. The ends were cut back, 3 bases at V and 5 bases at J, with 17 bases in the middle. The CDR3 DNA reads TGCGCCAGCAGCTCGAGCAAAGAAAGTCGTACCGGGGAGCTGTTTTTT. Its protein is CASSSSKESRTGELFF.

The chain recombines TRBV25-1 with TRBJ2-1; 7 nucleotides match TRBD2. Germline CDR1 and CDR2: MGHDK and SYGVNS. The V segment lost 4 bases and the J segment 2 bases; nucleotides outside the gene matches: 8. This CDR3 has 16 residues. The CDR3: CASSGGGRAAYNEQFF. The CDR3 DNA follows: TGTGCCAGCAGTGGGGGTGGGAGGGCCGCCTACAATGAGCAGTTCTTC. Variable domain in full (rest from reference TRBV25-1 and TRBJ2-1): EADIYQTPRYLVIGTGKKITLECSQTMGHDKMYWYQQDPGMELHLIHYSYGVNSTEKGDLSSESTVSRIRTEHFPLTLESARPSHTSQYLCASSGGGRAAYNEQFFGPGTRLTVL.

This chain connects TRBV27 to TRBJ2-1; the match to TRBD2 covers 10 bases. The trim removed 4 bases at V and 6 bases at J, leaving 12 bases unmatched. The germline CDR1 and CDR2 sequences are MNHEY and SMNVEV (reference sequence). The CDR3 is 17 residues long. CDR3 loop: CASSSASGSISVNEQFF. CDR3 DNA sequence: TGTGCCAGCAGTTCCGCTAGCGGGAGTATTTCAGTCAATGAGCAGTTCTTC.

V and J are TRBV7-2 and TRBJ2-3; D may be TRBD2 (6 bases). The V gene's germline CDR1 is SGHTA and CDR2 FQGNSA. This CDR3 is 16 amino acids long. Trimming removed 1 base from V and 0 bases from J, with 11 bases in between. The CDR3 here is CASSLGYSGSTDTQYF. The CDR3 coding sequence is TGTGCCAGCAGCTTAGGATACAGCGGGAGCACAGATACGCAGTATTTT. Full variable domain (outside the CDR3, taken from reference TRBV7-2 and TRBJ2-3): GAGVSQSPSNKVTEKGKDVELRCDPISGHTALYWYRQSLGQGLEFLIYFQGNSAPDKSGLPSDRFSAERTGGSVSTLTIQRTQQEDSAVYLCASSLGYSGSTDTQYFGPGTRLTVL.

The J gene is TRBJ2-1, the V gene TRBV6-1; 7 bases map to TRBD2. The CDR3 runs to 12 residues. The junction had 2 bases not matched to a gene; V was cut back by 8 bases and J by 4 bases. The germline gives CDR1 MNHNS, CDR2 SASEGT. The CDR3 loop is CASGRAYNEQFF. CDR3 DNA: TGTGCCAGCGGGAGGGCGTACAATGAGCAGTTCTTC.

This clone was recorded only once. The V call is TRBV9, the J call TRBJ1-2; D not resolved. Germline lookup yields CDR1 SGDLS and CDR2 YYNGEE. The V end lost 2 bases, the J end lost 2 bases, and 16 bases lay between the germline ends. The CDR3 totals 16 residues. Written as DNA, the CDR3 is TGTGCCAGCAGCGTTGGTCCCCAGGCCTCGAACTATGGCTACACCTTC. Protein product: CASSVGPQASNYGYTF.

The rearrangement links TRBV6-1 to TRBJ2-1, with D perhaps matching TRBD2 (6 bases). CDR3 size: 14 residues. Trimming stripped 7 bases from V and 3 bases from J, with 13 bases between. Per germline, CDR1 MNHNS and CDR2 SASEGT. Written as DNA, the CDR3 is TGTGCCAGCACTGCTAGCGTTTTCTACAATGAGCAGTTCTTC. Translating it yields CASTASVFYNEQFF.

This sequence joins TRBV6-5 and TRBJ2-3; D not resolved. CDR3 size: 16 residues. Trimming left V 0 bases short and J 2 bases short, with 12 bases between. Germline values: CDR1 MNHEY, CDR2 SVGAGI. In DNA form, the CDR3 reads TGTGCCAGCAGTTACTCGATGCCGGCTATCACAGATACGCAGTATTTT. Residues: CASSYSMPAITDTQYF.

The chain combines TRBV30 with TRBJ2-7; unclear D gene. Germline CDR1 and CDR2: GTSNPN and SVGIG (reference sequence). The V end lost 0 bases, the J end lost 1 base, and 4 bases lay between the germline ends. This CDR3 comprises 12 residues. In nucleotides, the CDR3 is TGTGCCTGGAGTGTACTGTCCTACGAGCAGTACTTC. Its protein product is CAWSVLSYEQYF.

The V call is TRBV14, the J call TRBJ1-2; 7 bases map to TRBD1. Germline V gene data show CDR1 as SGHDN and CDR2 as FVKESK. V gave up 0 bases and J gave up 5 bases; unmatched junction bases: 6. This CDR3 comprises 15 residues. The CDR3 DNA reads TGTGCCAGCAGCCAAGATTGGGCAGGGGGATATGGCTACACCTTC. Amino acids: CASSQDWAGGYGYTF. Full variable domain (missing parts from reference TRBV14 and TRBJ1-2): EAGVTQFPSHSVIEKGQTVTLRCDPISGHDNLYWYRRVMGKEIKFLLHFVKESKQDESGMPNNRFLAERTGGTYSTLKVQPAELEDSGVYFCASSQDWAGGYGYTFGSGTRLTVV.

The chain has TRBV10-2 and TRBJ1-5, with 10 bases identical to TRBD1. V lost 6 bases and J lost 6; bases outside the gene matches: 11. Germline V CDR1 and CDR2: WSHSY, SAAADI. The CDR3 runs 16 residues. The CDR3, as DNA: TGCGCCAGCAGCCAGCCCGACAGGGGGCTCGGTCAGCCCCAGCATTTT. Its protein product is CASSQPDRGLGQPQHF.

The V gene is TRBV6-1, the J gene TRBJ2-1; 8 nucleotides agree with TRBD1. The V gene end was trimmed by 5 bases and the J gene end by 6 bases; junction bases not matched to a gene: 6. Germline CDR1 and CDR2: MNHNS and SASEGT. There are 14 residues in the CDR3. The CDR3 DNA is TGTGCCAGCAGTACCGGACAGGGTATCAATGAGCAGTTCTTC. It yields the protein CASSTGQGINEQFF.

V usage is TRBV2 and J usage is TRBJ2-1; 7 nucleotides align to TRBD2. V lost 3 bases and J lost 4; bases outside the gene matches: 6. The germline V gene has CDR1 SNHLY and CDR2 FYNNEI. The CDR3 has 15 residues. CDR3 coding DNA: TGTGCCAGCAGTGAGGGACTAAGCTTTTACAATGAGCAGTTCTTC. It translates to CASSEGLSFYNEQFF.